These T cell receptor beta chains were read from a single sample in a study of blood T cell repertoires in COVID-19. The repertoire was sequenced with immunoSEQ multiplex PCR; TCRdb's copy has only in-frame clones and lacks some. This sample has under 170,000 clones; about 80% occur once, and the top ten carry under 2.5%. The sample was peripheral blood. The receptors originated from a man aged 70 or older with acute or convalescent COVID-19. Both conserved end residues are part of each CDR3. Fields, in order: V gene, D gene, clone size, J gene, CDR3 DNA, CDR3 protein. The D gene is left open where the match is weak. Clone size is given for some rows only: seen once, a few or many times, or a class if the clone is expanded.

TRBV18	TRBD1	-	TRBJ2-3	TGTGCCAGCTCACCAGGGACAGGGCGAGGTACAGATACGCAGTATTTT	CASSPGTGRGTDTQYF
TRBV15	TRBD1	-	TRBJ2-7	TGTGCCACCAGCAGAGATCTGGCAGGGGGCAACTACGAGCAGTACTTC	CATSRDLAGGNYEQYF
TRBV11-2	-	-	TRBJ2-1	TGTGCCAGCAGCGTGGCCCCGGAGGGCGAGCAGTTCTTC	CASSVAPEGEQFF
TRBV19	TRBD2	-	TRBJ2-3	TGTGCCAGTAGTGGAGGGACTAGCGGGAGCGGGGATACGCAGTATTTT	CASSGGTSGSGDTQYF
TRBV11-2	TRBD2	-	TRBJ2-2	TGTGCCAGCAGCTTAGAAGGGACTAGCGGATATATCGCGAACACCGGGGAGCTGTTTTTT	CASSLEGTSGYIANTGELFF
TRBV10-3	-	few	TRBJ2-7	TGTGCCATCAGTTCACAGGGGGGGGACTACGAGCAGTACTTC	CAISSQGGDYEQYF
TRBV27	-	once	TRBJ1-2	TGTGCCAGGGGGTCTGGGGCCTCTGGCTACACCTTC	CARGSGASGYTF
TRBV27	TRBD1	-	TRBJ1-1	TGTGCCAGCAGTACAGGGGGGAGAGCTTTCTTT	CASSTGGRAFF
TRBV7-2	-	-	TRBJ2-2	TGTGCCAGCAGCTTAGCGCACCCAACGCGCACCGGGGAGCTGTTTTTT	CASSLAHPTRTGELFF
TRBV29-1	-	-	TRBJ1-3	TGCAGCGTCGGGGGGGTGAACTCTGGAAACACCATATATTTT	CSVGGVNSGNTIYF
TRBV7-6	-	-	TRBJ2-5	TGTGCCAGCAGTTACGACCTAGCTCGGGAGACCCAGTACTTC	CASSYDLARETQYF
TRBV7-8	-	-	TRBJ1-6	TGTGCCAGCAGCATAGTTAGCTCCTATAATTCACCCCTCCACTTT	CASSIVSSYNSPLHF
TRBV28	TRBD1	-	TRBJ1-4	TGTGCCAGCATCGGGACAGCGCATGAAAAACTGTTTTTT	CASIGTAHEKLFF
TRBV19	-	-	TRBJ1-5	TGTGCCAGTAGTCGGGGTTGGGGCAATCAGCCCCAGCATTTT	CASSRGWGNQPQHF
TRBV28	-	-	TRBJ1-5	TGTGCCAGCAGTGCTACCCATCAGCCCCAGCATTTT	CASSATHQPQHF
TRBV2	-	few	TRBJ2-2	TGTGCCAGCAGTGAAGTAGTCGGGACACTGAACACCGGGGAGCTGTTTTTT	CASSEVVGTLNTGELFF
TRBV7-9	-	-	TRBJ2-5	TGTGCCAGCAGCCAGGGGTTAGAGACCCAGTACTTC	CASSQGLETQYF
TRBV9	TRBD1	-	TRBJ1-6	TGTGCCAGCAGCGTAGGGCTAGGGGGCAGTTCACCCCTCCACTTT	CASSVGLGGSSPLHF
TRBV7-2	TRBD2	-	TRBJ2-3	TGTGCCAGCAGCTTACTCAGCGGGGGGGCCGGGAATACGCAGTATTTT	CASSLLSGGAGNTQYF
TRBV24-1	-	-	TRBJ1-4	TGTGCCACCAGTGATCCCCGACAGTCTAATGAAAAACTGTTTTTT	CATSDPRQSNEKLFF
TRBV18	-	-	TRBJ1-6	TGTGCCAGCTCACAGGGGCAAAATTCACCCCTCCACTTT	CASSQGQNSPLHF
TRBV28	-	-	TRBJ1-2	TGTGCCAGCAGTTTCCCTGGCAACCCGGCGGGTGGCTACACCTTC	CASSFPGNPAGGYTF
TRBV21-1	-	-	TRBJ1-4	TGTGCCAGCAGCAGTACAGGGGGCGTTGCTAGTTCAACTAATGAAAAACTGTTTTTT	CASSSTGGVASSTNEKLFF
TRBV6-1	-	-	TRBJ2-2	TGTGCCAGCAGTGAGGGGGCCGCGAACACCGGGGAGCTGTTTTTT	CASSEGAANTGELFF
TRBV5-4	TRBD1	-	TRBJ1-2	TGTGCCAGCAGCTCCGACCTAGACAGGGGGTATGGCTACACCTTC	CASSSDLDRGYGYTF
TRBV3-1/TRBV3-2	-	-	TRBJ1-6	TGTGCCAGCAGCCAAGAGTTGGGGGCGGTAGGGTCACCCCTCCACTTT	CASSQELGAVGSPLHF
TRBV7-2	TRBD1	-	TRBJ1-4	TGTGCCAGCAGCTCATCCGGGACAGGGGATGAAAAACTGTTTTTT	CASSSSGTGDEKLFF
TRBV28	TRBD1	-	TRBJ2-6	TGTGCCACCAAGCCGGGACAGGGGGCCTTTGGGGCCAACGTCCTGACTTTC	CATKPGQGAFGANVLTF
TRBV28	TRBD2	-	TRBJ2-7	TGTGCCAGCAAGAAAATAGCGGGAACCGCCTACGAGCAGTACTTC	CASKKIAGTAYEQYF
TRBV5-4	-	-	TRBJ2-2	TGTGCCAGCAGACGACAGGTTAACACCGGGGAGCTGTTTTTT	CASRRQVNTGELFF
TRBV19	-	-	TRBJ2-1	TGTGCCAGTAAACCAAGGGGGTCCTACAATGAGCAGTTCTTC	CASKPRGSYNEQFF
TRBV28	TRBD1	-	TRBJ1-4	TGTGCCACCCTGGACAGGGCGGCTAATGAAAAACTGTTTTTT	CATLDRAANEKLFF
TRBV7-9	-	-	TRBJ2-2	TGTGCCAGCAGCTCGACAGCCCCCGCCGGGGAGCTGTTTTTT	CASSSTAPAGELFF
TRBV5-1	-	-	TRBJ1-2	TGCGCCAGCAGCTGGGAGTTTGGGCCTAAGGGCTATGGCTACACCTTC	CASSWEFGPKGYGYTF
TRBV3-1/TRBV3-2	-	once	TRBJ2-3	TGTGCCAGCAGCCAAGGGAAGTCCCCGAGGGGCACAGATACGCAGTATTTT	CASSQGKSPRGTDTQYF
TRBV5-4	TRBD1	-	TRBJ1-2	TGTGCCAGCAGCCGCCCCCAGGGGGACTATGGCTACACCTTC	CASSRPQGDYGYTF
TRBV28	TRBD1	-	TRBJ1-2	TGTGCCAGCAGTTTGAGACGACAGGGAGAACGTGGCTACACCTTC	CASSLRRQGERGYTF
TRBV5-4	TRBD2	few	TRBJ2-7	TGTGCCAGCAGCTCCCCGGGAGGGCCTAATGCCGAGCAGTACTTC	CASSSPGGPNAEQYF
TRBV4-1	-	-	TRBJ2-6	TGCGCCAGCAGCCAAGGGTCAGGGGAGGGGGCCAACGTCCTGACTTTC	CASSQGSGEGANVLTF
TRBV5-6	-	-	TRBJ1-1	TGTGCCAGCAGCTTCCGGGGGGCCCTTAGCGACATGAACACTGAAGCTTTCTTT	CASSFRGALSDMNTEAFF
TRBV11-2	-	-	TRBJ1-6	TGTGCCAGCAGCTTTCAGATGGAGAATTCACCCCTCCACTTT	CASSFQMENSPLHF
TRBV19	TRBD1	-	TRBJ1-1	TGTGCCAGTAGCCGGGACAGGGACACTGAAGCTTTCTTT	CASSRDRDTEAFF
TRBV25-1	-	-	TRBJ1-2	TGTGCCAGCAGCAACCCCGGGGGATATGGCTACACCTTC	CASSNPGGYGYTF
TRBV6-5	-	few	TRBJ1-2	TGTGCCAGCAGTTACCTCGACGGGTCCGGCTACACCTTC	CASSYLDGSGYTF
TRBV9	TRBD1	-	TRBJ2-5	TGTGCCAGCAGCCCAAGACAGGGTTCTCCTCAAGAGACCCAGTACTTC	CASSPRQGSPQETQYF
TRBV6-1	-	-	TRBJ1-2	TGTGCCAGCAGTGAAACCCCGACAGATCACCATGGCTACACCTTC	CASSETPTDHHGYTF
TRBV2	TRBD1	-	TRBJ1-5	TGTGCCAGCAGGGGACAGGGTCCCAATCAGCCCCAGCATTTT	CASRGQGPNQPQHF
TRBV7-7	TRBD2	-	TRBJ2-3	TGTGCTAGCAGCCTTAGCGGGACTAGCACAGATACGCAGTATTTT	CASSLSGTSTDTQYF
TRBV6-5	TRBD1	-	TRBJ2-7	TGTGCCAGCAGTTACCCCGCAGGGGGCAGCTCCTACGAGCAGTACTTC	CASSYPAGGSSYEQYF
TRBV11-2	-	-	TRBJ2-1	TGTGCCAGCAGCGTCGGACAAGTAGCGGCTAGCTCCTACAATGAGCAGTTCTTC	CASSVGQVAASSYNEQFF
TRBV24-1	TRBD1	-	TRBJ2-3	TGTGCCACCGGATCCGGGACAGCTACAGATACGCAGTATTTT	CATGSGTATDTQYF
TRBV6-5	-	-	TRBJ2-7	TGTGCCAGCAGACCCGACAGGGAGGTCGGGGAGCAGTACTTC	CASRPDREVGEQYF
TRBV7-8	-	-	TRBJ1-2	TGTGCCAGCAGCTTAGTGCCAGGGAGAGGCGGGGGCTATGGCTACACCTTC	CASSLVPGRGGGYGYTF
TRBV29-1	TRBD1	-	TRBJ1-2	TGCAGCGTTGAAGAATTACAGGGGGCCGGCTACACCTTC	CSVEELQGAGYTF
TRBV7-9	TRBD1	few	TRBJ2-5	TGTGCCAGCAGGAAGACAGGGCCCCAAGAGACCCAGTACTTC	CASRKTGPQETQYF
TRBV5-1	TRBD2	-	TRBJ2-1	TGCGCCAGCAGCCGGACTAGCGGGGCTGAGCAGTTCTTC	CASSRTSGAEQFF
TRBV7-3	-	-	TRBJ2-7	TGTGCCAGCAGCCCGCGGGCCGAAAGGGGGTCCGAGCAGTACTTC	CASSPRAERGSEQYF
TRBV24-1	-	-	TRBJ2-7	TGTGCCACCAGTGACCAGGACTCCCTGGAATCCTACGAGCAGTACTTC	CATSDQDSLESYEQYF
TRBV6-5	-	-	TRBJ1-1	TGTGCCAGCAGTTACGGGGGCAGCATGAACACTGAAGCTTTCTTT	CASSYGGSMNTEAFF